The 9 T cell receptor beta chains given below trace back to one sample, sequenced in a study of blood T cell repertoires in COVID-19. The method was immunoSEQ multiplex PCR; TCRdb's version includes in-frame clones alone and lacks a portion of them. The sample has under 300,000 clones; more than 75% are singletons. The material sequenced was peripheral blood. The receptors were gathered from a woman aged 70 to 79 with active or convalescent COVID-19.

J is TRBJ1-2 and V is TRBV6-6; tentative D call: TRBD1 (6 bases). The germline gives CDR1 MNHNY, CDR2 SVGAGI (reference sequence). The CDR3 extends over 11 amino acids. With 4 bases removed from V and 8 bases from J, the gap between germline ends came to 8 bases. The CDR3 sequence: CASSLDRGYTF. The CDR3 DNA reads TGTGCCAGCAGTTTGGACAGAGGCTACACCTTC.

This clone was picked up a small number of times. The genes are TRBV12-5 and TRBJ1-4; the D is unclear. CDR3 length: 15 residues. CDR1 and CDR2 (germline): LGHNT, FRNRAP. V was clipped by 5 bases and J by 8 bases, with 18 bases between them. The CDR3 DNA reads as TGTGCTAGTGGTCCCCCTCCGGGTAATGGGGAAAAACTGTTTTTT. It specifies CASGPPPGNGEKLFF.

This chain uses TRBV6-5 with TRBJ1-1, with D maybe TRBD1 (6 bases). Trimming removed 5 bases from V and 1 base from J, with 14 bases in between. The germline V gene encodes CDR1 MNHEY and CDR2 SVGAGI. The CDR3 is 15 amino acids. This chain's CDR3 is CASSPGTPPNTEAFF. CDR3 bases: TGTGCCAGCAGTCCCGGGACACCCCCGAACACTGAAGCTTTCTTT.

The chain is built from TRBV7-8 and TRBJ1-4; 8 bases match TRBD1. J gave up 4 bases and V 3 bases, and 7 bases lay outside the gene matches. The CDR3 length is 16 residues. From germline, CDR1 is SGHVS and CDR2 FQNEAQ. CDR3 in DNA: TGTGCCAGCAGCTTGCCGGGACAGGCGATTAATGAAAAACTGTTTTTT. This gives the protein CASSLPGQAINEKLFF.

V is TRBV5-1 and J is TRBJ1-3; D is uncertain. Between the trimmed V and J ends, which lost 0 bases and 0 bases, there was a span of 10 bases. CDR3 length: 16 amino acids. Germline CDR1 reads SGHRS; CDR2 reads YFSETQ. CDR3: CASSLGQAGSGNTIYF. Written as DNA, the CDR3 is TGCGCCAGCAGCTTGGGGCAAGCGGGCTCTGGAAACACCATATATTTT.

CDR3: CASSSLATGWGETQYF. The CDR3 bases are TGTGCCAGCAGCTCTTTAGCCACAGGCTGGGGAGAGACCCAGTACTTC. The chain recombines TRBV7-6 with TRBJ2-5, with D maybe TRBD1 (5 bases). Germline V gene lookup returns CDR1 SGHVS and CDR2 FNYEAQ. This CDR3 comprises 16 residues. V lost 4 bases to trimming and J lost 4 bases, with 19 bases between them.

The chain has TRBV20-1 and TRBJ1-3; 7 bases align to TRBD1. The CDR3 has 13 amino acids. V was pared by 3 bases and J by 4 bases, with 3 bases of the junction left unmatched. Germline CDR1 DFQATT, CDR2 SNEGSKA (reference sequence). The CDR3 DNA sequence: TGCAGTGCTAGTACAGGGGACGGAAACACCATATATTTT. Protein sequence: CSASTGDGNTIYF.

The chain employs TRBV5-1 and TRBJ2-1; the match to TRBD2 covers 11 bases. J lost 9 bases, V lost 7 bases, and 9 bases had no gene match. Germline-derived CDR1 and CDR2 are SGHRS and YFSETQ. The CDR3 contains 14 residues. CDR3 sequence reads: CASSPSGGLGEQFF. DNA for the CDR3: TGCGCCAGCTCTCCTAGCGGGGGGCTGGGTGAGCAGTTCTTC.

This clone was found a few times. The chain combines TRBV5-8 with TRBJ1-2; D may be TRBD1 (5 bases). The CDR3 loop spans 12 amino acids. Germline CDR1 is SGHTS and CDR2 is YDEGEE. V lost 6 bases and J 4 bases, leaving 10 bases between the germline ends. CDR3 DNA sequence: TGTGCCAGCACCCTCAGGGTCTATGGCTACACCTTC. Translated: CASTLRVYGYTF.